This record concerns one T cell receptor beta chain sequence. Its antigen is as yet unknown. The data were taken from a study of T-cell memory formation after mild COVID-19. Study results and limitations: Cross-reactive memory appears to have joined, as suggested by some responding clones showing up in pre-infection memory. There was no confirmation that second-wave clones peaking on day 37 were SARS-CoV-2 specific.

From 5'RACE with constant-segment primers came TCR alpha and TCR beta cDNA libraries that carried sample barcodes and UMIs. TCRdb analysed the 5' RACE reads with MiXCR anew, one entry per CDR3 protein. The sample yields around 400,000 distinct CDR3 sequences, about 24% seen once. With 3 bases removed from V and 4 bases from J, the gap between germline ends came to 12 bases. The CDR3 sequence is 14 residues long. The germline V gene has CDR1 SGHAT and CDR2 FQNNGV. Source material: PBMCs or a T cell subset sorted from them (not recorded which). The rearrangement uses TRBV11-2 and TRBJ1-2; D is possibly TRBD1 (5 bases). This receptor was identified in an adult woman who had mild COVID-19 (a few samples of this study predate the infection). Cell type and time point are not known. The CDR3 sequence: CASSLSDSIYGYTF. The CDR3 DNA follows: TGTGCCAGCAGCTTGTCAGACAGCATCTATGGCTACACCTTC.